This T cell receptor beta chain originates from a study of CXCR3-negative and CXCR3-positive naive CD8 T cells. Study-wide points: In CXCR3-positive naive cells, the TRB CDR3s were more hydrophobic than in CXCR3-negative naive cells.

UMI-labeled 5' RACE TRB cDNA libraries were prepared from the cells. From its re-call of the 5' RACE reads, TCRdb lists each CDR3 protein once, without DNA. The sample table includes some 150,000 distinct CDR3 sequences. Turning to this clonotype: Its cognate antigen is unknown.

The CDR3 sequence is 15 residues long. Looked up from germline, CDR1 is SEHNR and CDR2 is FQNEAQ (reference sequence). Sequenced material: naive CXCR3+ CD8+ T cells from blood. Subset specified: CD45RO-CCR7+CD27+CD95- naive CD8+ T cells expressing CXCR3 (TNR3+). This TCR was recovered from a human donor in good health. Some clones in this sample may be carry-over from other donors' samples. The V gene is TRBV7-9, the J gene TRBJ2-3. This CDR3 is CASSLAPEITDTQYF.